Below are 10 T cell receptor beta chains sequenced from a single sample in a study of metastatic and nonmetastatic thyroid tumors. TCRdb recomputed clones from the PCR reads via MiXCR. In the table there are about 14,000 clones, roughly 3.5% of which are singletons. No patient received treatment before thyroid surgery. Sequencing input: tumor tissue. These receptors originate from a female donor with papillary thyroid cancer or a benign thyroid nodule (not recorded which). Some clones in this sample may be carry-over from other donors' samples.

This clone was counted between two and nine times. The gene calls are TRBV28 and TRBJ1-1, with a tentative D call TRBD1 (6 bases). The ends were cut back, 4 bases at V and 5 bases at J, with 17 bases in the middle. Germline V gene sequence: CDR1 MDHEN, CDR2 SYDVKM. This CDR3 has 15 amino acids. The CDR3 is CASSSLGAGETEAFF. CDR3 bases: TGTGCCAGCAGTTCATTGGGGGCAGGGGAAACTGAAGCTTTCTTT.

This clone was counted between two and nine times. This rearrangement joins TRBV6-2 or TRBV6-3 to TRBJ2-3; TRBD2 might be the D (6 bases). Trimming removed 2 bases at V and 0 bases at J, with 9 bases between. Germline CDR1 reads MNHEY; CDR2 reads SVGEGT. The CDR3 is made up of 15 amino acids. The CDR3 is CASSYNRESTDTQYF. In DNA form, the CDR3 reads TGTGCCAGCAGTTACAACCGGGAGAGCACAGATACGCAGTATTTT.

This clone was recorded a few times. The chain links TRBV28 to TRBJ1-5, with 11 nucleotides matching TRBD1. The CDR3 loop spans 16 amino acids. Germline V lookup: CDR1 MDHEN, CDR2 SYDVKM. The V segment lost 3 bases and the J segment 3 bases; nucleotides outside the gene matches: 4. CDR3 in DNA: TGTGCCAGCAGTTTCCTGGACAGGGGGCACAATCAGCCCCAGCATTTT. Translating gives CASSFLDRGHNQPQHF.

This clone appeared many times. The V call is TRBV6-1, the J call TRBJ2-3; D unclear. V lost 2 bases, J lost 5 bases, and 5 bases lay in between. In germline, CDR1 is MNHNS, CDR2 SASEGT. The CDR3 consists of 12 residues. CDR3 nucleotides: TGTGCCAGCAGTGAAAGAGTAGATACGCAGTATTTT. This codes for CASSERVDTQYF.

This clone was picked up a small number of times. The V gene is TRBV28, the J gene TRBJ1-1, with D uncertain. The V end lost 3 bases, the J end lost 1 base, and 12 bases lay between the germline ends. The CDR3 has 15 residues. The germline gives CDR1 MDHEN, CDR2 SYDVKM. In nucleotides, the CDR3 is TGTGCCAGCAGTTTCCAGGCCCCTAGGAACACTGAAGCTTTCTTT. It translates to CASSFQAPRNTEAFF.

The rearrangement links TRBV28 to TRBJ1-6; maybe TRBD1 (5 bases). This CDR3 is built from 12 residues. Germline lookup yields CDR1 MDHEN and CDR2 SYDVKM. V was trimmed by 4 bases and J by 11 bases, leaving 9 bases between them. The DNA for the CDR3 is TGTGCCAGCAGTTCGGCCAGGGCACCCCTCCACTTT. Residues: CASSSARAPLHF.

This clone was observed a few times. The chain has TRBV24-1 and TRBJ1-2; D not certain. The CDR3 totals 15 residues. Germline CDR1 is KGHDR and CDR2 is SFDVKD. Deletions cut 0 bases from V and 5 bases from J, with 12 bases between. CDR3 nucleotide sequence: TGTGCCACCAGTGATTTGAAGTCGGGCCAGTATGGCTACACCTTC. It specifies CATSDLKSGQYGYTF.

DNA for the CDR3: TGCGCCAGCAGTCCGACAGGAAGGGAGCAGTACTTC. It specifies CASSPTGREQYF. The rearrangement links TRBV5-1 to TRBJ2-7, with TRBD1 as a possible D gene (6 bases). The CDR3 contains 12 residues. Germline lookup yields CDR1 SGHRS and CDR2 YFSETQ. With 5 bases removed from V and 7 bases from J, the gap between germline ends came to 13 bases. The whole variable domain, filled in from reference TRBV5-1 and TRBJ2-7, reads KAGVTQTPRYLIKTRGQQVTLSCSPISGHRSVSWYQQTPGQGLQFLFEYFSETQRNKGNFPGRFSGRQFSNSRSEMNVSTLELGDSALYLCASSPTGREQYFGPGTRLTVT.

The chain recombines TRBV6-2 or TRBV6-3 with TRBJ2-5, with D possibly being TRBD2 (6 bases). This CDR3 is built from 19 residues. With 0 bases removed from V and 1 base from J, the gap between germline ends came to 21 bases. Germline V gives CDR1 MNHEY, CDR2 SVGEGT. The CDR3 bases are TGTGCCAGCAGTTACTCGTATGGGTCCCCGGGGGTTACCCAAGAGACCCAGTACTTC. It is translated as CASSYSYGSPGVTQETQYF.

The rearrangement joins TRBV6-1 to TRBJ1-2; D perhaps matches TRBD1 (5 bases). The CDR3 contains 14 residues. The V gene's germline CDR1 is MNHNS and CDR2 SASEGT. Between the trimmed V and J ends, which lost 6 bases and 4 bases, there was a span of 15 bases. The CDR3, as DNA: TGTGCCAGCAGCAAACTCTGGGGGACCTATGGCTACACCTTC. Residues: CASSKLWGTYGYTF.